What follows are 29 T cell receptor beta chains derived from one specimen sequenced in a study of shared clonotypes between healthy human individuals. Here immunoSEQ multiplex PCR was the method, and the copy in TCRdb shows in-frame clones only, minus some. The repertoire includes over 1.4 million clones, approximately 96% of them detected once, and roughly 1.2% sits in the top ten. The sample was naive CD4+ T cells sorted from blood. Subset reported: CD45RA+ positively selected. Receptors were obtained from a man aged 25-40 years in good health.

CDR3 sequence: CASSVESGSRETQYF. CDR3 coding DNA: TGTGCCAGCAGCGTAGAAAGCGGGAGCCGCGAGACCCAGTACTTC. This chain joins TRBV9 and TRBJ2-5, with 8 bases identical to TRBD2. Per germline, CDR1 SGDLS and CDR2 YYNGEE. CDR3 length equals 15 residues. V shed 0 bases, J shed 5 bases, and the junction held 6 bases outside the gene matches.

The chain has TRBV11-2 and TRBJ2-7; 16 bases match TRBD2. With V trimmed by 8 bases and J by 6 bases, 13 bases remained unmatched. The CDR3 sequence is 17 residues long. Germline-derived CDR1 and CDR2 are SGHAT and FQNNGV. The CDR3 nucleotides read TGTGCCAGCCGGAGGGGACTAGCGGGAGGGTATCAATCCGAGCAGTACTTC. Encoded protein: CASRRGLAGGYQSEQYF.

The chain employs TRBV9 and TRBJ2-2, with 8 bases that match TRBD2. This CDR3 region has 14 residues. CDR1 is SGDLS and CDR2 is YYNGEE in the germline V gene. V lost 7 bases, J lost 6 bases, and 8 bases stayed unmatched. For the CDR3, the DNA is TGTGCCAGCCAAGGGAGCGGGAGTTCCGGGGAGCTGTTTTTT. Amino acid sequence: CASQGSGSSGELFF.

Concerning this clone: This CDR3 is also generated by other DNA sequences in the sample. This chain joins TRBV29-1 and TRBJ1-5; unclear D gene. The CDR3 totals 13 residues. V dropped 4 bases and J dropped 0 bases, with 7 bases sitting between them. Germline assignment: CDR1 SQVTM and CDR2 ANQGSEA. The CDR3 protein is CSVGENSNQPQHF. Here the CDR3 DNA reads TGCAGCGTTGGAGAGAATAGCAATCAGCCCCAGCATTTT.

V is TRBV9 and J is TRBJ2-1; TRBD1 agrees at 11 bases. From germline, CDR1 is SGDLS and CDR2 YYNGEE. V gave up 3 bases and J gave up 8 bases; unmatched junction bases: 7. The CDR3 sequence is 15 residues long. The CDR3 nucleotides read TGTGCCAGCAGCGCCCGGGACAGGGGGAGGCATGAGCAGTTCTTC. It is translated as CASSARDRGRHEQFF.

The chain has TRBV11-2 and TRBJ2-1; a weak D match, TRBD2 (6 bases). With 3 bases removed from V and 4 bases from J, the gap between germline ends came to 25 bases. The CDR3 is made up of 19 amino acids. Germline CDR1 is SGHAT and CDR2 is FQNNGV. DNA for the CDR3: TGTGCCAGCAGCTTTAGGCACGGGGGACTCCGAGGGATTTACAATGAGCAGTTCTTC. Amino acids: CASSFRHGGLRGIYNEQFF.

The chain links TRBV30 to TRBJ2-4, with D perhaps matching TRBD1 (6 bases). Germline V gene lookup returns CDR1 GTSNPN and CDR2 SVGIG (reference sequence). V lost 8 bases, J lost 1 base, and 15 bases lay in between. This CDR3 has 14 residues. Here the CDR3 DNA reads TGTGCCAGTACGAAGGGGGATGCCAAAAACATTCAGTACTTC. This encodes CASTKGDAKNIQYF.

This chain connects TRBV30 to TRBJ2-2, with 9 bases aligning to TRBD2. The CDR3 sequence is 14 residues long. Germline loops: CDR1 GTSNPN, CDR2 SVGIG (reference sequence). CDR3 amino acids: CARTIAGAAGELFF. CDR3 coding DNA: TGTGCTCGGACGATAGCGGGAGCTGCCGGGGAGCTGTTTTTT.

V is TRBV28 and J is TRBJ2-7; D is unresolved. V shed 4 bases and J shed 3 bases, with 16 bases lying between them. CDR3 length equals 15 residues. From germline, CDR1 is MDHEN and CDR2 SYDVKM. This chain's CDR3 is CASSSTSPTDYEQYF. CDR3 sequence (DNA): TGTGCCAGCAGTTCCACCTCTCCTACCGACTACGAGCAGTACTTC.

The rearrangement uses TRBV14 and TRBJ1-1, with D perhaps TRBD1 (5 bases). The V end was cut by 1 base, the J end by 8 bases, with 14 bases between. CDR3 length equals 14 residues. CDR1 SGHDN and CDR2 FVKESK come from the germline V gene. CDR3: CASSQALGLREAFF. The CDR3 nucleotides read TGTGCCAGCAGCCAAGCGTTGGGACTGAGGGAAGCTTTCTTT.

V usage is TRBV5-1 and J usage is TRBJ1-4; D is ambiguous. The CDR3 is 16 amino acids. Per germline, CDR1 SGHRS and CDR2 YFSETQ. V was cut by 0 bases and J by 2 bases, with 11 bases left in between. CDR3 protein: CASSLVSGGTNEKLFF. In DNA form, the CDR3 reads TGCGCCAGCAGCTTGGTTTCCGGAGGGACTAATGAAAAACTGTTTTTT.

This chain joins TRBV7-9 and TRBJ2-1, with a possible D match to TRBD2 (6 bases). The CDR3 consists of 15 residues. Germline CDR1 and CDR2: SEHNR and FQNEAQ (reference sequence). V lost 1 base and J lost 4, with 11 bases in between. CDR3 coding DNA: TGTGCCAGCAGCTTAGTCCGGGGGTCTTACAATGAGCAGTTCTTC. It encodes CASSLVRGSYNEQFF.

V gene TRBV18 combines with J gene TRBJ2-3; D is perhaps TRBD2 (5 bases). V dropped 1 base and J dropped 1 base, with 12 bases sitting between them. CDR3 length: 16 amino acids. Germline V lookup: CDR1 KGHSH, CDR2 LQKENI. CDR3 sequence: CASSPLGVSGTDTQYF. As DNA, the CDR3 is TGTGCCAGCTCACCACTCGGGGTCAGCGGCACAGATACGCAGTATTTT. The full variable domain, rest sourced from reference TRBV18 and TRBJ2-3, is NAGVMQNPRHLVRRRGQEARLRCSPMKGHSHVYWYRQLPEEGLKFMVYLQKENIIDESGMPKERFSAEFPKEGPSILRIQQVVRGDSAAYFCASSPLGVSGTDTQYFGPGTRLTVL.

Remarks on this clone: The sample has other DNA sequences that encode this CDR3 too. The chain employs TRBV18 and TRBJ1-3; D is ambiguous. The CDR3 runs 14 residues. V gave up 3 bases and J gave up 0 bases, with 6 bases separating them. In germline, CDR1 is KGHSH, CDR2 LQKENI. CDR3: CASSPESSGNTIYF. CDR3 nucleotide sequence: TGTGCCAGCTCACCCGAGAGCTCTGGAAACACCATATATTTT.

The chain couples TRBV30 to TRBJ1-1, with 7 bases matching TRBD1. Trimming took 0 bases from V and 5 from J; bases not matched to a gene: 3. Germline values: CDR1 GTSNPN, CDR2 SVGIG (reference sequence). This CDR3 contains 13 residues. CDR3 DNA sequence: TGTGCCTGGAGTGTACAGGGGCGGACTGAAGCTTTCTTT. Translating gives CAWSVQGRTEAFF.

In this sample, this clone turned up once. The J gene is TRBJ2-7, the V gene TRBV18, with 9 bases identical to TRBD1. The germline gives CDR1 KGHSH, CDR2 LQKENI. J was trimmed by 2 bases and V by 6 bases; bases with no gene match: 8. CDR3 length equals 15 residues. As DNA, the CDR3 is TGTGCCAGCTCCTCCCAGGGACAGGGAACCTACGAGCAGTACTTC. This encodes CASSSQGQGTYEQYF.

The V call is TRBV7-2, the J call TRBJ1-5; no clear D. Germline CDR1 reads SGHTA; CDR2 reads FQGNSA. The germline V and J ends were trimmed by 5 bases and 4 bases, with 12 bases remaining between them. The CDR3 consists of 14 residues. CDR3 bases: TGTGCCAGCAGCCCTACACCGGGGAATCAGCCCCAGCATTTT. Translation: CASSPTPGNQPQHF.

The chain couples TRBV6-1 to TRBJ1-5; D might be TRBD1 (6 bases). Germline-derived CDR1 and CDR2 are MNHNS and SASEGT. The CDR3 contains 15 residues. Trimming pared 3 bases from V and 5 bases from J, leaving 14 bases between. Here the CDR3 reads CASSENPGEDQPQHF. CDR3 DNA: TGTGCCAGCAGTGAGAATCCAGGGGAGGATCAGCCCCAGCATTTT.

The rearrangement joins TRBV5-5 to TRBJ2-7; D not resolved. The CDR3 is 13 amino acids. CDR1 and CDR2 from the germline V gene are SGHKS and YYEKEE (reference sequence). V lost 0 bases and J 4 bases, leaving 8 bases between the germline ends. DNA for the CDR3: TGTGCCAGCAGCTTGGTCTCTCTGTACGAGCAGTACTTC. Protein product: CASSLVSLYEQYF.

The rearrangement joins TRBV5-1 to TRBJ2-1, with D possibly called TRBD1 or TRBD2 (5 bases each). Germline loops: CDR1 SGHRS, CDR2 YFSETQ. The CDR3 is 16 amino acids. V lost 0 bases and J 5 bases, leaving 15 bases between the germline ends. The CDR3 DNA is TGCGCCAGCAGCTTGGGGCCCGGGGCGGTGAACAATGAGCAGTTCTTC. This encodes CASSLGPGAVNNEQFF.

In its sample, this clone was seen once. V usage is TRBV9 and J usage is TRBJ2-7; D uncertain. The CDR3 covers 13 residues. Germline V gene sequence: CDR1 SGDLS, CDR2 YYNGEE. The V and J ends lost 8 bases and 3 bases respectively, with 15 bases between them. CDR3 amino acids: CARSERHSYEQYF. Here the CDR3 DNA reads TGTGCCAGATCCGAGAGGCACAGCTACGAGCAGTACTTC.

In this sample, this clone turned up once. This sequence joins TRBV7-8 and TRBJ1-4; 7 nucleotides match TRBD1. Germline V lookup: CDR1 SGHVS, CDR2 FQNEAQ. The CDR3 is 15 amino acids. V was clipped by 5 bases and J by 4 bases; unmatched bases: 7. For the CDR3, the DNA is TGTGCCAGCAGCCTCAGGGGGGGCGATAATGAAAAACTGTTTTTT. Protein sequence: CASSLRGGDNEKLFF.

The chain employs TRBV7-9 and TRBJ1-2; no clear D gene. V dropped 4 bases and J dropped 7 bases, with 10 bases sitting between them. Per the germline V gene, CDR1 is SEHNR and CDR2 is FQNEAQ (reference sequence). This CDR3 spans 12 amino acids. CDR3 DNA: TGTGCCAGCAGCTCCGAAGTGGGTGGCTACACCTTC. Protein product: CASSSEVGGYTF.

The J gene is TRBJ2-3, the V gene TRBV5-1; the match to TRBD2 covers 7 bases. V was pared by 1 base and J by 2 bases, with 4 bases of the junction left unmatched. CDR1 is SGHRS and CDR2 is YFSETQ in the germline V gene. The CDR3 runs to 15 residues. The chain's CDR3 is CASSLISGYTDTQYF. DNA of the CDR3: TGCGCCAGCAGCTTGATTAGCGGGTACACAGATACGCAGTATTTT.

About this clone itself: Additional DNA sequences in this sample encode the identical CDR3. This chain connects TRBV15 to TRBJ1-5, with D maybe TRBD1 (6 bases). V was shortened by 7 bases and J by 6 bases, with 10 bases between the two germline ends. The CDR3 covers 12 residues. CDR1 and CDR2 (germline): LNHNV, YYDKDF (reference sequence). CDR3 sequence: CATTTGSQPQHF. CDR3 coding DNA: TGTGCCACCACCACAGGGTCTCAGCCCCAGCATTTT.

The chain has TRBV28 and TRBJ1-2; D gene unclear. The ends were cut back, 4 bases at V and 6 bases at J, with 15 bases in the middle. The V gene's germline CDR1 is MDHEN and CDR2 SYDVKM. The CDR3 consists of 14 residues. The CDR3 reads CASSSLDTLDGYTF. The CDR3 DNA is TGTGCCAGCAGTTCCCTTGACACCTTGGATGGCTACACCTTC.

This sequence joins TRBV9 and TRBJ2-2; 7 positions agree with TRBD1. This CDR3 spans 15 amino acids. CDR1 is SGDLS, CDR2 YYNGEE, per germline. J was trimmed by 3 bases and V by 3 bases; bases with no gene match: 5. The CDR3 DNA reads TGTGCCAGCAGCGAACAGGGGCGAGACACCGGGGAGCTGTTTTTT. Amino acids: CASSEQGRDTGELFF.

The J gene is TRBJ2-1, the V gene TRBV2, with TRBD1 identical over 8 bases. The CDR3 extends over 15 amino acids. With V trimmed by 7 bases and J by 4 bases, 9 bases remained unmatched. The V gene's germline CDR1 is SNHLY and CDR2 FYNNEI. The CDR3 spells CASTDQGASYNEQFF. The CDR3 DNA sequence: TGTGCCAGCACCGACCAGGGGGCGAGTTACAATGAGCAGTTCTTC.

V and J are TRBV7-2 and TRBJ2-1, with D possibly being TRBD1 (6 bases). Germline lookup yields CDR1 SGHTA and CDR2 FQGNSA. Trimming pared 2 bases from V and 0 bases from J, leaving 11 bases between. This CDR3 comprises 16 residues. CDR3 region: CASSLNQGPSYNEQFF. The CDR3 bases are TGTGCCAGCAGCTTAAACCAGGGGCCCTCCTACAATGAGCAGTTCTTC.